What follows are 3 T cell receptor beta chains derived from one specimen sequenced in a study of blood T cell repertoires in COVID-19. Profiling relied on immunoSEQ multiplex PCR, and the TCRdb table lists in-frame clones only, not all of them. The sample lists around 150,000 clones, 84% occurring once. Sequencing input: peripheral blood. The receptors stem from a human donor in a cohort sampled during active COVID-19.

The rearrangement links TRBV6-4 to TRBJ2-3, with D possibly TRBD2 on 7 matching bases. Trimming took 0 bases from V and 1 from J, leaving 11 bases between them. CDR3 size: 16 residues. Looked up from germline, CDR1 is MRHNA and CDR2 is SNTAGT. As DNA, the CDR3 is TGTGCCAGCAGTGACTCGGGGGGGCCGGGCACAGATACGCAGTATTTT. Translated: CASSDSGGPGTDTQYF.

CDR3 protein: CASSPGQGSGGYEQYF. The CDR3 nucleotides are TGTGCCAGCAGCCCGGGACAGGGGTCTGGAGGCTACGAGCAGTACTTC. This rearrangement joins TRBV5-6 to TRBJ2-7; 10 nucleotides align to TRBD1. Germline V gene data show CDR1 as SGHDT and CDR2 as YYEEEE. The V and J ends lost 4 bases and 3 bases, in that order; junction bases with no gene match: 10. The CDR3 has 16 residues. The full variable domain, in which reference TRBV5-6 and TRBJ2-7 provide the parts outside the CDR3, is DAGVTQSPTHLIKTRGQQVTLRCSPKSGHDTVSWYQQALGQGPQFIFQYYEEEERQRGNFPDRFSGHQFPNYSSELNVNALLLGDSALYLCASSPGQGSGGYEQYFGPGTRLTVT.

J is TRBJ2-7 and V is TRBV14; D gene ambiguous. CDR3 size: 13 residues. Between the trimmed V and J ends, which lost 0 bases and 6 bases, there was a span of 9 bases. Germline V gene data show CDR1 as SGHDN and CDR2 as FVKESK. The CDR3 DNA follows: TGTGCCAGCAGCCAAGATGTTGTATCCGAGCAGTACTTC. Protein: CASSQDVVSEQYF.